These 2 T cell receptor beta chains were sequenced from one sample in a study of blood T cell repertoires in COVID-19. Clones were sequenced by immunoSEQ multiplex PCR, and TCRdb holds only the in-frame ones, with some missing. This sample has about 140,000 clones, with approximately 84% found just once. Material for sequencing was peripheral blood. The receptors here all came from a woman older than 75 in a cohort sampled during active or convalescent COVID-19.

The rearrangement uses TRBV28 and TRBJ1-5; D is ambiguous. CDR3 size: 13 residues. Germline CDR1 MDHEN, CDR2 SYDVKM. Trimming removed 3 bases from V and 4 bases from J, with 7 bases in between. This CDR3 reads CASSFYQNQPQHF. The DNA of the CDR3 is TGTGCCAGCAGTTTCTACCAAAATCAGCCCCAGCATTTT. Full variable domain (missing parts from reference TRBV28 and TRBJ1-5): DVKVTQSSRYLVKRTGEKVFLECVQDMDHENMFWYRQDPGLGLRLIYFSYDVKMKEKGDIPEGYSVSREKKERFSLILESASTNQTSMYLCASSFYQNQPQHFGDGTRLSIL.

This clone appeared once. The chain couples TRBV12-2 to TRBJ1-3; the table's TRBD1 call for D was not verified on the DNA. TRBV12-2 is shown as a pseudogene. The CDR3 consists of 16 residues. The CDR3 region has the DNA TGTGCAAGTCGCTTCAGAACAGGGGCTCCCGGAAACACCATATATTTT. It encodes CASRFRTGAPGNTIYF.